The next 14 T cell receptor beta chains were all read from a single sample in a study of shared clonotypes between healthy human individuals. Clones were sequenced by immunoSEQ multiplex PCR, and TCRdb holds only the in-frame ones, with some missing. This sample has some 2,000,000 clones, with about 95% found just once. Naive CD8 cells, CD45RO-negative and positively selected for CCR7, excluded terminally differentiated effector memory CD45RA+ cells. Material: naive CD8+ T cells sorted from blood. These receptors all stem from a man younger than 30 in good health.

This rearrangement joins TRBV2 to TRBJ2-5, with 11 positions matching TRBD2. CDR3 length equals 15 residues. Germline V CDR1 and CDR2: SNHLY, FYNNEI. V dropped 5 bases and J dropped 5; count of bases not matched to a gene: 7. The CDR3 DNA reads as TGTGCCAGCAGTACATGGCTAGCGGGAGGTGAGACCCAGTACTTC. Translated: CASSTWLAGGETQYF.

Regarding this clone: Other DNA sequences in this sample translate to the same CDR3. The chain joins TRBV4-3 to TRBJ2-5; D is unclear. Trimming stripped 0 bases from V and 2 bases from J, with 4 bases between. The CDR3 length is 13 residues. Germline V gene sequence: CDR1 LGHNA, CDR2 YSLEER. The CDR3 is CASSQEGQETQYF. The CDR3 nucleotides are TGCGCCAGCAGCCAAGAGGGGCAAGAGACCCAGTACTTC.

V and J are TRBV19 and TRBJ2-4, with 8 bases lining up with TRBD1. The CDR3 runs 15 residues. Germline CDR1 is LNHDA and CDR2 is SQIVND (reference sequence). The junction had 8 bases not matched to a gene; V was cut back by 5 bases and J by 5 bases. CDR3 coding DNA: TGTGCCAGTAGTTGGGGGACAGGCGGACAAAACATTCAGTACTTC. This sequence encodes CASSWGTGGQNIQYF.

The chain recombines TRBV7-8 with TRBJ1-1, with 9 bases fitting TRBD1. The CDR3 contains 18 residues. Germline values: CDR1 SGHVS, CDR2 FQNEAQ. Trimming took 0 bases from V and 3 from J; bases not matched to a gene: 11. The CDR3 coding sequence is TGTGCCAGCAGCTTAGCGGGACAGGGATTGGCGGGGGACACTGAAGCTTTCTTT. Amino acid sequence: CASSLAGQGLAGDTEAFF.

V usage is TRBV11-2 and J usage is TRBJ1-1; D ambiguous. V was cut by 0 bases and J by 5 bases, with 10 bases left in between. The CDR3 covers 14 residues. CDR1 is SGHAT and CDR2 is FQNNGV in the germline V gene. CDR3 nucleotides: TGTGCCAGCAGCTTAGAAGAGGGATTTACTGAAGCTTTCTTT. Translating gives CASSLEEGFTEAFF.

The V gene is TRBV19, the J gene TRBJ2-7; TRBD1 or TRBD2 may be the D gene (5 bases each). The CDR3 contains 16 residues. Germline V gene data show CDR1 as LNHDA and CDR2 as SQIVND (reference sequence). Trimming shortened V by 4 bases and J by 4 bases, and 20 bases separated the two germline ends. CDR3 sequence: CASSTSGGPPFYEQYF. Here the CDR3 DNA reads TGTGCCAGTAGTACGTCTGGGGGACCCCCATTTTACGAGCAGTACTTC.

The chain couples TRBV7-8 to TRBJ2-2, with D perhaps TRBD2 (6 bases). The CDR3 is made up of 16 amino acids. V lost 0 bases and J lost 0, with 8 bases in between. CDR1 and CDR2 (germline): SGHVS, FQNEAQ. DNA of the CDR3: TGTGCCAGCAGCTTAGCGCCTAGCGCGAACACCGGGGAGCTGTTTTTT. Its translation: CASSLAPSANTGELFF. The complete variable domain, with remaining parts taken from reference TRBV7-8 and TRBJ2-2, reads GAGVSQSPRYKVAKRGQDVALRCDPISGHVSLFWYQQALGQGPEFLTYFQNEAQLDKSGLPSDRFFAERPEGSVSTLKIQRTQQEDSAVYLCASSLAPSANTGELFFGEGSRLTVL.

The rearrangement uses TRBV6-5 and TRBJ2-2; TRBD1 or TRBD2 may be the D gene (5 bases each). This CDR3 has 16 residues. The germline gives CDR1 MNHEY, CDR2 SVGAGI. V gave up 2 bases and J gave up 0 bases, with 10 bases separating them. The CDR3 sequence: CASSYRLGANTGELFF. The CDR3 DNA is TGTGCCAGCAGTTACCGGCTGGGGGCGAACACCGGGGAGCTGTTTTTT.

The gene calls are TRBV5-1 and TRBJ2-1; 7 positions match TRBD2. CDR1 is SGHRS, CDR2 YFSETQ, per germline. The CDR3 spans 14 residues. Trimming cost V 2 bases and J 9 bases; bases outside gene matches: 8. The CDR3 coding sequence is TGCGCCAGCAGCTTCTATACTAGCGACAGTGAGCAGTTCTTC. Translation gives CASSFYTSDSEQFF.

The genes are TRBV6-1 and TRBJ2-7; 7 positions match TRBD1. The germline V gene has CDR1 MNHNS and CDR2 SASEGT. V was clipped by 6 bases and J by 0 bases; unmatched bases: 8. The CDR3 is made up of 15 amino acids. In DNA, the CDR3 is TGTGCCAGCAGCCCCGACAGGGCTAGCTCCTACGAGCAGTACTTC. Amino acids: CASSPDRASSYEQYF.

V and J are TRBV27 and TRBJ2-7; D may match TRBD1 or TRBD2 (6 bases each). The CDR3 extends over 16 amino acids. Germline CDR1 MNHEY, CDR2 SMNVEV (reference sequence). The V end was cut by 0 bases, the J end by 3 bases, with 15 bases between. The CDR3 nucleotides are TGTGCCAGCAGTTTATCACCGGGGGCTTATCTCTACGAGCAGTACTTC. Translated, it gives CASSLSPGAYLYEQYF.

The CDR3 DNA sequence: TGCGCCAGCAGCCAAGAGCCTAGCGGGAGCGCAGATACGCAGTATTTT. Its protein is CASSQEPSGSADTQYF. The V call is TRBV4-3, the J call TRBJ2-3; 10 bases are a match to TRBD2. V lost 0 bases to trimming and J lost 4 bases; unmatched junction nucleotides: 4. This CDR3 is built from 16 residues. The germline V gene encodes CDR1 LGHNA and CDR2 YSLEER.

The V call is TRBV28, the J call TRBJ2-5, with 11 bases aligning to TRBD2. CDR1 is MDHEN, CDR2 SYDVKM, per germline. This CDR3 spans 14 amino acids. J lost 4 bases, V lost 6 bases, and 4 bases had no gene match. CDR3 coding DNA: TGTGCCAGCAGATTAGCGGGGGGGCTAGAGACCCAGTACTTC. Residues: CASRLAGGLETQYF.

The chain carries TRBV27 and TRBJ2-7; the D is unclear. V lost 3 bases and J lost 1, with 10 bases in between. The length of the CDR3 is 14 residues. Germline-derived CDR1 and CDR2 are MNHEY and SMNVEV (reference sequence). Here the CDR3 reads CASSLDGPSYEQYF. DNA of the CDR3: TGTGCCAGCAGTTTGGACGGTCCGTCCTACGAGCAGTACTTC.